This is a list of T cell receptor beta chains from one sample in a study of CD8 T cells in ankylosing spondylitis. TCRdb called the 5' RACE reads again in MiXCR, with one record for every CDR3 protein. Here the sample spans roughly 30,000 distinct CDR3 sequences, about 5.3% being singletons. The sample comprised blood, either unsorted or a sorted T cell fraction (not recorded which). These receptors came from a female donor with ankylosing spondylitis or in good health (not recorded which). Both conserved end residues are part of each CDR3. The order of the fields is V gene, J gene, CDR3 protein.

TRBV9	TRBJ2-1	CASSPPLGDYNEQFF
TRBV9	TRBJ2-3	CASSAATGVDTQYF
TRBV9	TRBJ2-2	CASSPRTSGNTGELFF
TRBV9	TRBJ2-5	CASSVGGGQETQYF
TRBV9	TRBJ2-3	CASSVKGGPSDTQYF
TRBV9	TRBJ2-6	CASSLTSGQGLSGANVLTF
TRBV9	TRBJ2-3	CASSFGGQLGPDTQYF
TRBV9	TRBJ2-7	CASSAAGTSAEQYF
TRBV9	TRBJ1-1	CASSVEPGAEAFF
TRBV9	TRBJ2-2	CASSVEITGGFRASTGELFF
TRBV9	TRBJ2-7	CASSGADTYEQYF
TRBV9	TRBJ2-2	CASSAGQRGVGELFF
TRBV9	TRBJ2-5	CASSAPGLAGVQTQYF
TRBV9	TRBJ2-5	CASSPQSGETQYF
TRBV9	TRBJ2-3	CASSRTGTGYTDTQYF
TRBV9	TRBJ2-3	CASSVTPLYPDTQYF
TRBV9	TRBJ2-3	CASSVEGRGGGDTQYF
TRBV9	TRBJ2-1	CASSPGTSGYNEQFF
TRBV9	TRBJ2-6	CASSEGSDLGANVLTF
TRBV9	TRBJ1-2	CASSVVEGGYTF
TRBV9	TRBJ2-3	CASSIIAGRTDTQYF
TRBV9	TRBJ2-7	CASSSQAGNGYEQYF
TRBV9	TRBJ2-5	CASSVSTGRETQYF
TRBV9	TRBJ2-7	CASSPRGKSEQYF